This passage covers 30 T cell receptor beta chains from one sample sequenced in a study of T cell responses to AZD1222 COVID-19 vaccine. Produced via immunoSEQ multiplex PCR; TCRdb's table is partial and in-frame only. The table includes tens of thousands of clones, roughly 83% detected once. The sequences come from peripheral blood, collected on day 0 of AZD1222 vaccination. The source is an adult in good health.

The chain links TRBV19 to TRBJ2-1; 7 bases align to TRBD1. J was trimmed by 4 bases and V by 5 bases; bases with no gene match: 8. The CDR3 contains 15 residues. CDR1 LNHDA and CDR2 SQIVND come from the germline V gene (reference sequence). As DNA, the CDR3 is TGTGCCAGTAGTCCGACAGGGAATACTTACAATGAGCAGTTCTTC. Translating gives CASSPTGNTYNEQFF. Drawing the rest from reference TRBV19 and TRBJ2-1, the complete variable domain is DGGITQSPKYLFRKEGQNVTLSCEQNLNHDAMYWYRQDPGQGLRLIYYSQIVNDFQKGDIAEGYSVSREKKESFPLTVTSAQKNPTAFYLCASSPTGNTYNEQFFGPGTRLTVL.

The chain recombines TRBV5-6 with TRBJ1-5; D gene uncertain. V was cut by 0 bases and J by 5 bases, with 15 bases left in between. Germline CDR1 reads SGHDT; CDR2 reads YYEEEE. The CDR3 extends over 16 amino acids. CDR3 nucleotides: TGTGCCAGCAGCTTGGGACGTCGGGGAGCAGATCAGCCCCAGCATTTT. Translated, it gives CASSLGRRGADQPQHF.

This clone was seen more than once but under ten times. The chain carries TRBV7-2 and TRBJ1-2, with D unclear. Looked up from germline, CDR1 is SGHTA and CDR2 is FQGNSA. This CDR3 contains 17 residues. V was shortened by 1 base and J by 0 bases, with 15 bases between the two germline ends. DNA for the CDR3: TGTGCCAGCAGCTTAGTTGCCCACCCTTCCTCTAACTATGGCTACACCTTC. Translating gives CASSLVAHPSSNYGYTF. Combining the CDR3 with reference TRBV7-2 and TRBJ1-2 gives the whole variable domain GAGVSQSPSNKVTEKGKDVELRCDPISGHTALYWYRQSLGQGLEFLIYFQGNSAPDKSGLPSDRFSAERTGGSVSTLTIQRTQQEDSAVYLCASSLVAHPSSNYGYTFGSGTRLTVV.

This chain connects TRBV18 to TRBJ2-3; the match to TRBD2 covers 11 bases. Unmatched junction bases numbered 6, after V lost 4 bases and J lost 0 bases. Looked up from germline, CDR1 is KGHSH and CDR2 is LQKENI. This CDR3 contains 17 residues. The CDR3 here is CASSLGLAGVSTDTQYF. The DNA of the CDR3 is TGTGCCAGCTCACTTGGACTAGCGGGTGTTAGCACAGATACGCAGTATTTT. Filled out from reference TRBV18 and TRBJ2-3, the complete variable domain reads NAGVMQNPRHLVRRRGQEARLRCSPMKGHSHVYWYRQLPEEGLKFMVYLQKENIIDESGMPKERFSAEFPKEGPSILRIQQVVRGDSAAYFCASSLGLAGVSTDTQYFGPGTRLTVL.

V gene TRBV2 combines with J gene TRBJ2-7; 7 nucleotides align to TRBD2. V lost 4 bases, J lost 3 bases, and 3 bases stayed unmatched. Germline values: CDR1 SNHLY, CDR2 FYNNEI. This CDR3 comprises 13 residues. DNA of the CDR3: TGTGCCAGCAGTGGAGCGGGGATCTACGAGCAGTACTTC. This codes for CASSGAGIYEQYF.

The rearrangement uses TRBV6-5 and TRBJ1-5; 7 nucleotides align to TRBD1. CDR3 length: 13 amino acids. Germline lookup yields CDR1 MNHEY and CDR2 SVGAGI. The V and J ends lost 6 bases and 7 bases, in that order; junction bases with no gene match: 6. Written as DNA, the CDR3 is TGTGCCAGCAGAGCGGACAGGCGGCAGCCCCAGCATTTT. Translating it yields CASRADRRQPQHF.

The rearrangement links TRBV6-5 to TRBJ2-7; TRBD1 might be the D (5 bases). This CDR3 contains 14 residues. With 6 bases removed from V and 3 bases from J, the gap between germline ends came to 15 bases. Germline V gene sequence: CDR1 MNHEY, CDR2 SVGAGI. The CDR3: CASRHTTAYYEQYF. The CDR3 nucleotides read TGTGCCAGCAGGCATACGACAGCTTACTACGAGCAGTACTTC.

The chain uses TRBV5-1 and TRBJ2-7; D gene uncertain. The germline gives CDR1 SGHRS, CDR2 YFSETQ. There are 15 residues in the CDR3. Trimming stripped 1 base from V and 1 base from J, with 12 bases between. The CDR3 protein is CASSLLLGASYEQYF. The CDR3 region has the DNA TGCGCCAGCAGCTTGTTGTTAGGCGCGTCCTACGAGCAGTACTTC.

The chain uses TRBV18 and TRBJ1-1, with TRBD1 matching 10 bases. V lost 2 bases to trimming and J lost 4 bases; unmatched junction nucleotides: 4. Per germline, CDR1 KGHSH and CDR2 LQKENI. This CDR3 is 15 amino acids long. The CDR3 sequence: CASSPGQGGLTEAFF. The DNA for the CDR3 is TGTGCCAGCTCACCAGGACAGGGGGGCCTCACTGAAGCTTTCTTT. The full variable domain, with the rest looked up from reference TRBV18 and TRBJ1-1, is NAGVMQNPRHLVRRRGQEARLRCSPMKGHSHVYWYRQLPEEGLKFMVYLQKENIIDESGMPKERFSAEFPKEGPSILRIQQVVRGDSAAYFCASSPGQGGLTEAFFGQGTRLTVV.

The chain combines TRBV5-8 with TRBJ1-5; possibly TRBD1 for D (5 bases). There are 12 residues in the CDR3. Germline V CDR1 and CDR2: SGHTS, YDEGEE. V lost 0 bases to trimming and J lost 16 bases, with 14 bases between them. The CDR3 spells CASSLDLTVPHF. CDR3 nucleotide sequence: TGTGCCAGCAGCTTGGACCTGACAGTCCCCCATTTT.

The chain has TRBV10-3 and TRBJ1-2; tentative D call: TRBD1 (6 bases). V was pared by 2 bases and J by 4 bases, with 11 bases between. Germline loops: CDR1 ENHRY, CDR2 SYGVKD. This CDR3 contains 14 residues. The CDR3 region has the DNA TGTGCCATCAGTGAGGACGGAGGGGGCTATGGCTACACCTTC. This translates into CAISEDGGGYGYTF.

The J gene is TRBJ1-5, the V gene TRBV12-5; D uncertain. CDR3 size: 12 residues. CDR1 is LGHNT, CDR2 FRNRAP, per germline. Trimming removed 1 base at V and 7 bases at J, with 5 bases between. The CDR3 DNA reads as TGTGCTAGTGGTTTGGGCGGGCAGCCCCAGCATTTT. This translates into CASGLGGQPQHF.

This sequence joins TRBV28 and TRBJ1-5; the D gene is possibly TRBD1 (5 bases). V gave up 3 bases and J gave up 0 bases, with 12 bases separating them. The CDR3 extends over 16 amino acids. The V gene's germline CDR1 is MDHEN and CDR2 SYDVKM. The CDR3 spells CASSLGGLNSNQPQHF. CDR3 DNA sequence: TGTGCCAGCAGTTTGGGGGGTTTGAATAGCAATCAGCCCCAGCATTTT.

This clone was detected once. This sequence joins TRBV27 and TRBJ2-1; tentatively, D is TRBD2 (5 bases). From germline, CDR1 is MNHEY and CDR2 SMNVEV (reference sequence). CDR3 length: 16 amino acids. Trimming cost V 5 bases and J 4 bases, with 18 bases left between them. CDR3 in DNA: TGTGCCAGCAGTCTCTCCCTGGACTCCTTTTACAATGAGCAGTTCTTC. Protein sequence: CASSLSLDSFYNEQFF.

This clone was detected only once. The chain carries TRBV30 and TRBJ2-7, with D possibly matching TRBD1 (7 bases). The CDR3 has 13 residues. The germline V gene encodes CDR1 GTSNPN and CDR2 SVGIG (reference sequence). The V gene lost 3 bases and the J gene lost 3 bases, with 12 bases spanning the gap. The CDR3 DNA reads TGTGCCTGGAGAGCAGGGGGACTCTACGAGCAGTACTTC. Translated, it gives CAWRAGGLYEQYF.

The CDR3 DNA follows: TGTGCCAGCAGTTACGCCTATGCCTACGAGCAGTACTTC. It specifies CASSYAYAYEQYF. This chain connects TRBV6-5 to TRBJ2-7; D is uncertain. The germline V and J ends were trimmed by 2 bases and 2 bases, with 7 bases remaining between them. Germline V CDR1 and CDR2: MNHEY, SVGAGI. This CDR3 region has 13 residues.

The CDR3 protein is CASSYRGQTNYGYTF. In DNA, the CDR3 is TGTGCCAGCAGTTACCGGGGGCAGACTAACTATGGCTACACCTTC. The V and J genes are TRBV6-5 and TRBJ1-2; D is possibly TRBD1 (6 bases). The germline V gene has CDR1 MNHEY and CDR2 SVGAGI. Trimming stripped 2 bases from V and 0 bases from J, with 10 bases between. This CDR3 is built from 15 residues.

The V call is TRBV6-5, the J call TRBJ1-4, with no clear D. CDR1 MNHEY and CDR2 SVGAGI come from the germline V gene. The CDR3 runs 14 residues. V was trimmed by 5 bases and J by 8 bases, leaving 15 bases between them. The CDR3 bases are TGTGCCAGCAGTATTTATTCTTCCCCAGAAAAACTGTTTTTT. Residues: CASSIYSSPEKLFF.

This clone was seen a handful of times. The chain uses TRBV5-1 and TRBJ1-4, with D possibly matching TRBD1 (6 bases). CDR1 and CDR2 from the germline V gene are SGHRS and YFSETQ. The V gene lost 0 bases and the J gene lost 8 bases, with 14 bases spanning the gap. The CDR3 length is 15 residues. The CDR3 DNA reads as TGCGCCAGCAGCTTGGACGCAGGGGTAAAGGAAAAACTGTTTTTT. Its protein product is CASSLDAGVKEKLFF.

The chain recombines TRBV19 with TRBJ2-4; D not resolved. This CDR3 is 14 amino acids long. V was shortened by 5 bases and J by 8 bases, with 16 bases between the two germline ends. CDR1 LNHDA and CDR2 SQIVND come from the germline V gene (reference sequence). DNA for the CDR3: TGTGCCAGTAGTCCTACAGAGTTCGCCGACATTCAGTACTTC. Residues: CASSPTEFADIQYF.

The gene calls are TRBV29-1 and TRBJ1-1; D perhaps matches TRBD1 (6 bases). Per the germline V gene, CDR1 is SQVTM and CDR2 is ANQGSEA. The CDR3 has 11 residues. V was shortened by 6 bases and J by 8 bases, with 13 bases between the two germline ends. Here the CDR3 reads CSVDKGVEAFF. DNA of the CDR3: TGCAGCGTCGATAAGGGGGTCGAAGCTTTCTTT.

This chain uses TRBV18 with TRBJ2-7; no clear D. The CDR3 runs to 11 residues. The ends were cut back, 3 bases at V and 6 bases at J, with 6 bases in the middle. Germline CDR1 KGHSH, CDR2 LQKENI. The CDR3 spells CASSPGVEQYF. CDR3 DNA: TGTGCCAGCTCACCGGGCGTCGAGCAGTACTTC.

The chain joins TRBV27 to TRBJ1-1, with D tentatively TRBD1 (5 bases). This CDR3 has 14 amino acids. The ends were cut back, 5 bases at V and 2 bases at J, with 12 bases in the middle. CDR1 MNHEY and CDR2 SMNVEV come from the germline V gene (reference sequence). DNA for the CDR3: TGTGCCAGCAGTCACGGGACCGGTAACACTGAAGCTTTCTTT. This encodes CASSHGTGNTEAFF.

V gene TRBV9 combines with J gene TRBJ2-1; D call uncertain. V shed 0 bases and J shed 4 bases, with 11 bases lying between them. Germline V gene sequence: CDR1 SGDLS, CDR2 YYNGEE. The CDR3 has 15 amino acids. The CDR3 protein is CASSVAWAVYNEQFF. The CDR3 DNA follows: TGTGCCAGCAGCGTAGCTTGGGCAGTTTACAATGAGCAGTTCTTC.

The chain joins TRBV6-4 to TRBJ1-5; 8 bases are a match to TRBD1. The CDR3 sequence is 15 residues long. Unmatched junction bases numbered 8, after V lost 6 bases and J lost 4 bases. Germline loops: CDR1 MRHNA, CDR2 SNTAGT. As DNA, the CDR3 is TGTGCCAGCAGCCCCGGACAGGGCACTAATCAGCCCCAGCATTTT. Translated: CASSPGQGTNQPQHF.

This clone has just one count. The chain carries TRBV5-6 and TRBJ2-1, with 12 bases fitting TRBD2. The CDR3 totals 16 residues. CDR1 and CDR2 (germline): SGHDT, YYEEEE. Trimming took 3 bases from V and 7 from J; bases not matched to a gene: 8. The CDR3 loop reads CASSSALAGGLNEQFF. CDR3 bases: TGTGCCAGCAGCTCCGCTCTAGCGGGGGGGCTAAATGAGCAGTTCTTC. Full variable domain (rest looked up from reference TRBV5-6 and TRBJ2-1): DAGVTQSPTHLIKTRGQQVTLRCSPKSGHDTVSWYQQALGQGPQFIFQYYEEEERQRGNFPDRFSGHQFPNYSSELNVNALLLGDSALYLCASSSALAGGLNEQFFGPGTRLTVL.

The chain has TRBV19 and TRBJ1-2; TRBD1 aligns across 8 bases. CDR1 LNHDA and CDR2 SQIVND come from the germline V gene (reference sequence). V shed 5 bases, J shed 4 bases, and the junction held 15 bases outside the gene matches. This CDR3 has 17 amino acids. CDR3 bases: TGTGCCAGTAGTGGGGACAGGCCTGCCTTCGGGGGCTATGGCTACACCTTC. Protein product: CASSGDRPAFGGYGYTF.

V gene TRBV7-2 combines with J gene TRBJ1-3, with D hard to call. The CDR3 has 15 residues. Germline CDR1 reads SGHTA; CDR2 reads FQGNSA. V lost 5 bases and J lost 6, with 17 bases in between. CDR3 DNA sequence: TGTGCCAGCAGCCTGGACCTCCCGGCGGAAAACACCATATATTTT. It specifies CASSLDLPAENTIYF.

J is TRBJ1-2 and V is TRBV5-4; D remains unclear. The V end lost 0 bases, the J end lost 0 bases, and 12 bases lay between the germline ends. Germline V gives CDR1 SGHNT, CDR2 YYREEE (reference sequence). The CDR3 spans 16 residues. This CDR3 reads CASSLGQNEANYGYTF. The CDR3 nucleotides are TGTGCCAGCAGCTTGGGCCAGAACGAGGCTAACTATGGCTACACCTTC.

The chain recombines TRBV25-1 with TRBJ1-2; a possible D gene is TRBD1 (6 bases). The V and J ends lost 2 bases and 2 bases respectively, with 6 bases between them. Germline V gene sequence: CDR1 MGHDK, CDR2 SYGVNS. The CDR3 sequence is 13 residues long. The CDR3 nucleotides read TGTGCCAGCAGTGAAACAGGGAACTATGGCTACACCTTC. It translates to CASSETGNYGYTF.